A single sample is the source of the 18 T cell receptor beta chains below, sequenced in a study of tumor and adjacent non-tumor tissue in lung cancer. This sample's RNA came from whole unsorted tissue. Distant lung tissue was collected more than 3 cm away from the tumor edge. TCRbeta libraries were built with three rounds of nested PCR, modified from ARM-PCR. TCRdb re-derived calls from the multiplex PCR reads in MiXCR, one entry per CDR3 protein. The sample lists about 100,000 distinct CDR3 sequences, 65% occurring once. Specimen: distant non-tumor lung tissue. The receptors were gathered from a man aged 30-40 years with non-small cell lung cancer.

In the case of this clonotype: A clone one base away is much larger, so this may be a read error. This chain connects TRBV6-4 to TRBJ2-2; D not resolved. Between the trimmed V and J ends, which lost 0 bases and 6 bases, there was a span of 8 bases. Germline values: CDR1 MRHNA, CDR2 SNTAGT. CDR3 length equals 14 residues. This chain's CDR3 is CASSDSTDAGELFF. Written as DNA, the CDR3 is TGTGCCAGCAGTGACTCGACTGACGCCGGGGAGCTGTTTTTT.

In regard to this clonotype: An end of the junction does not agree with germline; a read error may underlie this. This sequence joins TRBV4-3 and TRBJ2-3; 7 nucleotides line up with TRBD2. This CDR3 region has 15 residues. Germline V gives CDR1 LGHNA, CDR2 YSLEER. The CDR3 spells CTSSPSAGSTDTQYF. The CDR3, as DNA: TGTACCAGCAGCCCGTCAGCGGGGAGCACAGATACGCAGTATTTT.

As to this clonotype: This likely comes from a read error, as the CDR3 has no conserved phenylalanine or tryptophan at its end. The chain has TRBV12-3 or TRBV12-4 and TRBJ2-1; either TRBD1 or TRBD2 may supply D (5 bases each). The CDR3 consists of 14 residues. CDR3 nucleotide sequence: TGTGTCAGTAGTGCCGGGACGTTATACAATGAGCAGTTCTTA. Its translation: CVSSAGTLYNEQFL.

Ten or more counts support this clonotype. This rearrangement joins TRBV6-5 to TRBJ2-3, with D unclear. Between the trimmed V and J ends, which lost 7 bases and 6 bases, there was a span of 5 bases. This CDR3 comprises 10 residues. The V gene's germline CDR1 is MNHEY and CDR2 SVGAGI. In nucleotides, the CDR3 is TGTGCCAGCACCGCGGATACGCAGTATTTT. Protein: CASTADTQYF.

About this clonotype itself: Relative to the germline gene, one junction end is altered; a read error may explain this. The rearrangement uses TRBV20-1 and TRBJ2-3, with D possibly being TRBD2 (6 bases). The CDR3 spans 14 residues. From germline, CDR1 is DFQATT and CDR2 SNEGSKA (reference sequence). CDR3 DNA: TGCAGTGCGGTAGTCGGACTATTTCTAGATGCGCAGTATTTT. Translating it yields CSAVVGLFLDAQYF.

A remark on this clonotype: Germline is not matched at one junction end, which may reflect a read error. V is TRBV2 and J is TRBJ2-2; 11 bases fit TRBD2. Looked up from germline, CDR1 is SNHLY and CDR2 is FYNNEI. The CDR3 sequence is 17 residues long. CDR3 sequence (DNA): TGTGCCAGCAGCCAGGGACTAGCGGCATTCAATACCGGGGAGCCGTTTTTT. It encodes CASSQGLAAFNTGEPFF.

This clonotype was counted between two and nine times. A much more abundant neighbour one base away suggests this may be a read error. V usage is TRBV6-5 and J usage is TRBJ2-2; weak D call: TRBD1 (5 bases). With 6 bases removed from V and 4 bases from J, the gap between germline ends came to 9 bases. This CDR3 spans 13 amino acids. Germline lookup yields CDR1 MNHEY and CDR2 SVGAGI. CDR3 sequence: CASRQGGTGELFF. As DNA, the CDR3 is TGTGCCAGCAGGCAGGGCGGCACCGGGGAGCTGTTTTTT.

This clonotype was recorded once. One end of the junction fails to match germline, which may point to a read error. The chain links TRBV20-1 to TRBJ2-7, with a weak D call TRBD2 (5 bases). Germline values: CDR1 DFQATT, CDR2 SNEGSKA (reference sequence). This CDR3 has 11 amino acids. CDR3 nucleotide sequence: TGCAATGCTAGAGACGGGGATGAGCAGTACTTC. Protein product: CNARDGDEQYF.

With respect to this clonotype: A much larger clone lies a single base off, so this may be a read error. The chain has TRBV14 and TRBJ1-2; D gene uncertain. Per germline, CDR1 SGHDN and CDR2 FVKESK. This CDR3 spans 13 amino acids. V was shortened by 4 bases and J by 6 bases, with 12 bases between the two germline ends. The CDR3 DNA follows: TGTGCCAGCAGCCTCGCGGTCTTTAATGGCTACACCTTC. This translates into CASSLAVFNGYTF. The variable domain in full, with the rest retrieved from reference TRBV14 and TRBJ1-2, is EAGVTQFPSHSVIEKGQTVTLRCDPISGHDNLYWYRRVMGKEIKFLLHFVKESKQDESGMPNNRFLAERTGGTYSTLKVQPAELEDSGVYFCASSLAVFNGYTFGSGTRLTVV.

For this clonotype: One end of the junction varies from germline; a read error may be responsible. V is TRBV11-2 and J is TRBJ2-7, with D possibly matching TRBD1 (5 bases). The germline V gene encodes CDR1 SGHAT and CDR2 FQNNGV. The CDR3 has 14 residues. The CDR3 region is CASSPQANSYEHYF. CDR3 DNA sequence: TGTGCCAGCAGCCCACAGGCCAACTCCTACGAGCACTACTTC.

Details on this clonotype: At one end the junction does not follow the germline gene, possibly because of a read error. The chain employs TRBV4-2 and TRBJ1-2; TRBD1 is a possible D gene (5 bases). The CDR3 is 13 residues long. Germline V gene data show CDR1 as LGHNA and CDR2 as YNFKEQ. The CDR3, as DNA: TGTGCCAGCAGCCAAGGACAGAGTTATGGTTACACCTTC. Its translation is CASSQGQSYGYTF.

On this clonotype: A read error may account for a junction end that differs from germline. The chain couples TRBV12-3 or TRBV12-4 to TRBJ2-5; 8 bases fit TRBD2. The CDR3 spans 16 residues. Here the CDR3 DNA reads TGTGCCAGCAGCGAACCCTGGACTAGCTGCCAAGAGACGCAGTACTTC. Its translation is CASSEPWTSCQETQYF.

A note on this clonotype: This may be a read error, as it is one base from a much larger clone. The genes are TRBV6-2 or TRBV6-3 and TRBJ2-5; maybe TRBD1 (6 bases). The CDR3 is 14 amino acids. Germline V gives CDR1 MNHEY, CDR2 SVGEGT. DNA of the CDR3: TGTGCCAACAGTTACACTTGGGGGCGAGAGACCCAGTACTTC. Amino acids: CANSYTWGRETQYF.

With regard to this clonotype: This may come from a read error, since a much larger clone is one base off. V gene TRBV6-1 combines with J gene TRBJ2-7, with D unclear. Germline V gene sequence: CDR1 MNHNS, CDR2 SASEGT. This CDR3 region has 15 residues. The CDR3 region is CANSEEEAGVGEQYF. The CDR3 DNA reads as TGTGCCAACAGTGAAGAGGAAGCAGGAGTCGGGGAGCAGTACTTC.

The CDR3 bases are TGCGCCAGCAGCCAAGATGGCAGGGGAGATCAGCCCCAGCATTTT. It codes for CASSQDGRGDQPQHF. The chain combines TRBV4-1 with TRBJ1-5; a weak D match, TRBD1 (6 bases). CDR3 length: 15 residues. Germline assignment: CDR1 MGHRA and CDR2 YSYEKL. V was shortened by 0 bases and J by 5 bases, with 11 bases between the two germline ends.

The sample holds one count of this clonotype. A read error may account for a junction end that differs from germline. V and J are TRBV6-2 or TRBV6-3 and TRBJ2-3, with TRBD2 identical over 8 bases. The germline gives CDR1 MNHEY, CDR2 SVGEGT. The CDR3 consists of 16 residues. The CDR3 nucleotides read TGTGCCAGCAGTTACGGCGGGAGGTCCAGCACAGATGCGCAGTATTTT. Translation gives CASSYGGRSSTDAQYF.

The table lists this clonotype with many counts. The CDR3 DNA reads as TGTGCCAGCAGTGAAAAGGGCCTGGGACAGGGGAAAGGTAGCGGTCAGCCCCAGCATTTT. Its translation: CASSEKGLGQGKGSGQPQHF. This chain joins TRBV6-1 and TRBJ1-5; 10 nucleotides align to TRBD1. With V trimmed by 2 bases and J by 6 bases, 19 bases remained unmatched. CDR1 MNHNS and CDR2 SASEGT come from the germline V gene. This CDR3 region has 20 residues.

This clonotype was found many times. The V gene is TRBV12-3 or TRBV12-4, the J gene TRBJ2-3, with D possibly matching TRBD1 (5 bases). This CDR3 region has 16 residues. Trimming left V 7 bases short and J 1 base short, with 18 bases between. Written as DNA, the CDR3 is TGTGCCAGCACCTTCTTCAGGGCGGCTGGCACAGATACGCAGTATTTT. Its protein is CASTFFRAAGTDTQYF.